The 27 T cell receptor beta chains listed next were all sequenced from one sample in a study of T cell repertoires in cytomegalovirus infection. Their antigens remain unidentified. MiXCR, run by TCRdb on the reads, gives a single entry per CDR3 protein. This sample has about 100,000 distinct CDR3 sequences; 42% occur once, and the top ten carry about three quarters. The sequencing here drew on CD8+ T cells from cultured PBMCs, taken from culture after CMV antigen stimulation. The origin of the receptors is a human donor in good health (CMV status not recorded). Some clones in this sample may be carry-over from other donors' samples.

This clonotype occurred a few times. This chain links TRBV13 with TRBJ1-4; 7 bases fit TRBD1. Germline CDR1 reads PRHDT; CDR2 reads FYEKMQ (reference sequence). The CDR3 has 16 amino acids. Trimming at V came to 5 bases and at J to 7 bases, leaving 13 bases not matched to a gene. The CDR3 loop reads CASSPKTGVGREKLFF. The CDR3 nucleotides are TGTGCCAGCAGCCCGAAAACAGGGGTGGGTCGTGAAAAACTGTTTTTT. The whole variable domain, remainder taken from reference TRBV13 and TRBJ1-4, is AAGVIQSPRHLIKEKRETATLKCYPIPRHDTVYWYQQGPGQDPQFLISFYEKMQSDKGSIPDRFSAQQFSDYHSELNMSSLELGDSALYFCASSPKTGVGREKLFFGSGTQLSVL.

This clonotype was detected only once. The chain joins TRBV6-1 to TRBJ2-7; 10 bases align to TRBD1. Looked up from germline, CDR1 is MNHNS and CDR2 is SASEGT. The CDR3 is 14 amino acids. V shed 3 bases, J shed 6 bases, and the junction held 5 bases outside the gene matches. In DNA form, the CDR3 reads TGTGCCAGCAGTGAGACAGGGGGCCTTGCCGAGCAGTACTTC. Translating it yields CASSETGGLAEQYF.

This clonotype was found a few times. The CDR3: CASRTGGGYTF. CDR3 nucleotide sequence: TGTGCCAGCAGGACAGGGGGCGGCTACACCTTC. The chain combines TRBV28 with TRBJ1-2, with 10 positions matching TRBD1. Germline trimming cut 6 bases from V and 8 bases from J; bases unmatched to any gene: 0. CDR1 is MDHEN, CDR2 SYDVKM, per germline. This CDR3 spans 11 amino acids.

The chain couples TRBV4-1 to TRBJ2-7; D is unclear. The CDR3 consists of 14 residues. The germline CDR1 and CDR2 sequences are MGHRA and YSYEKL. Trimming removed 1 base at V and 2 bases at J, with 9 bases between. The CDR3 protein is CASSQAGSAYEQYF. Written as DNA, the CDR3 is TGCGCCAGCAGCCAAGCCGGGTCGGCCTACGAGCAGTACTTC.

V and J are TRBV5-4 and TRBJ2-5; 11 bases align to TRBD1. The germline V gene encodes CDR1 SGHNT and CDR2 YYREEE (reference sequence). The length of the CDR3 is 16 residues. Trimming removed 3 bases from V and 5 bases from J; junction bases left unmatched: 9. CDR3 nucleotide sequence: TGTGCCAGCAGCTCTTGGACAGGGGGCGTGCAGGAGACCCAGTACTTC. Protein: CASSSWTGGVQETQYF.

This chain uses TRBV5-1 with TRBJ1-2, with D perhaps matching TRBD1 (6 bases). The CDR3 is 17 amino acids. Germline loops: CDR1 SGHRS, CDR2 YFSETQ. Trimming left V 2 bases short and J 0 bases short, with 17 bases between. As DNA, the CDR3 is TGCGCCAGCAGCTTAGAACCCCGACAGGCCTCTAACTATGGCTACACCTTC. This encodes CASSLEPRQASNYGYTF.

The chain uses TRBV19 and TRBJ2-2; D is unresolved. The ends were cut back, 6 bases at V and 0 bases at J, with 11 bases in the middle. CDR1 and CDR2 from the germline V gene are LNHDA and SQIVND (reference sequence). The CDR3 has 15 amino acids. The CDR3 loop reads CASSFEVANTGELFF. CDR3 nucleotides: TGTGCCAGTAGCTTCGAGGTAGCGAACACCGGGGAGCTGTTTTTT.

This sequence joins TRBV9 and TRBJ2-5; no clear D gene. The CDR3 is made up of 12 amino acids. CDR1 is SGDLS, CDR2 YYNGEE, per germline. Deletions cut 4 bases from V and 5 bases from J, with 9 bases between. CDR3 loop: CASSPPAETQYF. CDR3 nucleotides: TGTGCCAGCAGCCCCCCTGCGGAGACCCAGTACTTC.

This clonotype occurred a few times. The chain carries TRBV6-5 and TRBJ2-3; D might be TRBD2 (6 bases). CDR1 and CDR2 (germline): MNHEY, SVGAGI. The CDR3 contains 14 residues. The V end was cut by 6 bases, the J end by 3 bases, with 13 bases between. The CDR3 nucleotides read TGTGCCAGCAGCAGGGACTTGGGAACAGATACGCAGTATTTT. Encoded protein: CASSRDLGTDTQYF.

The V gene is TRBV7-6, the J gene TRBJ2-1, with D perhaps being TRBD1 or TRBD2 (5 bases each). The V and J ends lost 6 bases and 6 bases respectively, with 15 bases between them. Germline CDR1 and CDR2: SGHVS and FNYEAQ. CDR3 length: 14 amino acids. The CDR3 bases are TGTGCCAGCAGTCACCTGGGGGTTCGCAATGAGCAGTTCTTC. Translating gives CASSHLGVRNEQFF.

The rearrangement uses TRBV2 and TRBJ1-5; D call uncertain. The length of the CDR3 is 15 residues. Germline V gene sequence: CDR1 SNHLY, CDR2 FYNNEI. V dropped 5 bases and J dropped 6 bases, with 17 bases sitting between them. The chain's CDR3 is CASSFDAADGQPQHF. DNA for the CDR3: TGTGCCAGCAGTTTTGACGCGGCAGATGGTCAGCCCCAGCATTTT.

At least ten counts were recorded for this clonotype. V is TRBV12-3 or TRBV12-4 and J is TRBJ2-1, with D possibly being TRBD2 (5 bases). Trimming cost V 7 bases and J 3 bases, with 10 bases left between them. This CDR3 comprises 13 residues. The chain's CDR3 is CASTLGSYNEQFF. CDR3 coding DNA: TGTGCCAGCACCCTGGGGAGCTACAATGAGCAGTTCTTC.

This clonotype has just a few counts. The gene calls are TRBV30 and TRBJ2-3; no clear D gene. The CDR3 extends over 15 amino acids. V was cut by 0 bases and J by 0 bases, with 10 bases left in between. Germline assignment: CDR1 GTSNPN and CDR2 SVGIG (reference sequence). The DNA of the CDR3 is TGTGCCTGGAGTGTGGGCGGCTCTAGCACAGATACGCAGTATTTT. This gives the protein CAWSVGGSSTDTQYF.

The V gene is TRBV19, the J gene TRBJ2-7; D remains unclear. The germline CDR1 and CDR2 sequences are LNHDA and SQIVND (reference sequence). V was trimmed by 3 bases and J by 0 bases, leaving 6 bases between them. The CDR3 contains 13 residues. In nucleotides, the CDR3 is TGTGCCAGTAGTATGGTCAGCTCCTACGAGCAGTACTTC. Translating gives CASSMVSSYEQYF.

The CDR3 here is CASSSGLLAGDSGANVLTF. The CDR3 DNA is TGTGCCAGCAGTTCCGGACTTCTAGCGGGGGACTCTGGGGCCAACGTCCTGACTTTC. V usage is TRBV6-2 or TRBV6-3 and J usage is TRBJ2-6; 10 bases fit TRBD2. The CDR3 sequence is 19 residues long. Germline CDR1 reads MNHEY; CDR2 reads SVGEGT. V shed 4 bases and J 0 bases; nucleotides not matched to a gene: 9.

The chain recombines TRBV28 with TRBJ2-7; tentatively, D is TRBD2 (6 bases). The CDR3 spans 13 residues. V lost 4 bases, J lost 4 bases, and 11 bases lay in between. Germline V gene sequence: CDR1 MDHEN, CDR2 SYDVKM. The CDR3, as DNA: TGTGCCAGCAGTTCGGAGGGCTGGTACGAGCAGTACTTC. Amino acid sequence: CASSSEGWYEQYF.

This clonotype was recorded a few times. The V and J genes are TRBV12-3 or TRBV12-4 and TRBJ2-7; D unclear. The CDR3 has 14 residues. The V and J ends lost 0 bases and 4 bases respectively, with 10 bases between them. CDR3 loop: CASSLAGVLYEQYF. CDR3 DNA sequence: TGTGCCAGCAGTTTAGCGGGCGTTTTATACGAGCAGTACTTC.

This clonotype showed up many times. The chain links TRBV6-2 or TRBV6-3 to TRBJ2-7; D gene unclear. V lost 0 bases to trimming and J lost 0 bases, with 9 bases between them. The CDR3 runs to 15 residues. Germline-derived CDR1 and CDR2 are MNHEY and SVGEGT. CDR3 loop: CASSYSTASSYEQYF. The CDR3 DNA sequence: TGTGCCAGCAGTTACTCGACGGCTAGCTCCTACGAGCAGTACTTC.

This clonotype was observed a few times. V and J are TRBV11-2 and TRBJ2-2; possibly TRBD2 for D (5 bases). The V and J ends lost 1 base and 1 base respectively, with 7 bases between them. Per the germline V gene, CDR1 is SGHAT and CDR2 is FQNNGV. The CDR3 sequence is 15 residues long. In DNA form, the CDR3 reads TGTGCCAGCAGCTTAGCGGGGTTGAACACCGGGGAGCTGTTTTTT. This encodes CASSLAGLNTGELFF.

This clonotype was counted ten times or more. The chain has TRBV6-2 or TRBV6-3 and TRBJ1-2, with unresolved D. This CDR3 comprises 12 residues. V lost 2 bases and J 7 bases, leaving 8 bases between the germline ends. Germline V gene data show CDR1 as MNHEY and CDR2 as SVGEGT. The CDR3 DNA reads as TGTGCCAGCAGTTACATGAATTCTGGCTACACCTTC. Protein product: CASSYMNSGYTF.

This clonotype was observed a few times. Here the CDR3 DNA reads TGTGCCAGCAGCCCGGCTAGCGGGGGTGTTCAAGAGACCCAGTACTTC. Amino acids: CASSPASGGVQETQYF. The J gene is TRBJ2-5, the V gene TRBV11-2; 10 bases align to TRBD2. With V trimmed by 5 bases and J by 2 bases, 8 bases remained unmatched. The CDR3 sequence is 16 residues long. Per germline, CDR1 SGHAT and CDR2 FQNNGV.

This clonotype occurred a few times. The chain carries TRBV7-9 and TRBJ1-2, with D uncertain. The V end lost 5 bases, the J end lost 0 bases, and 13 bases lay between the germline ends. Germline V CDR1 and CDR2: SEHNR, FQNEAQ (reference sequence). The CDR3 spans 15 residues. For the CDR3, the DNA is TGTGCCAGCAGCCCGACGATGGACGCTAACTATGGCTACACCTTC. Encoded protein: CASSPTMDANYGYTF.

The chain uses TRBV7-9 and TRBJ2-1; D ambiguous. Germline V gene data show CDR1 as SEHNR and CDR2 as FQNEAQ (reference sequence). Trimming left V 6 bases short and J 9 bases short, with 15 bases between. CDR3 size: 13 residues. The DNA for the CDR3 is TGTGCCAGCAGTTTGGCGCCCAGGTCTGAGCAGTTCTTC. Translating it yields CASSLAPRSEQFF. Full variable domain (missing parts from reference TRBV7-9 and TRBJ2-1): DTGVSQNPRHKITKRGQNVTFRCDPISEHNRLYWYRQTLGQGPEFLTYFQNEAQLEKSRLLSDRFSAERPKGSFSTLEIQRTEQGDSAMYLCASSLAPRSEQFFGPGTRLTVL.

CDR3 in DNA: TGTGCCAGCAGCGTAGCCGGGACTATCCACGAGCAGTACTTC. This translates into CASSVAGTIHEQYF. The chain is built from TRBV9 and TRBJ2-7; 7 bases agree with TRBD2. The germline gives CDR1 SGDLS, CDR2 YYNGEE. The CDR3 runs 14 residues. Trimming removed 0 bases from V and 5 bases from J; junction bases left unmatched: 5.

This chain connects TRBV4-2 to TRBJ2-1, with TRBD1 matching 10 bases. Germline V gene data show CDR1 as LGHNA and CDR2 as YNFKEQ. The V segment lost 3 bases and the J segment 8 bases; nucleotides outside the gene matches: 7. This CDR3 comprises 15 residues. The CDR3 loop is CASSQRDRGGHEQFF. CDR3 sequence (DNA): TGTGCCAGCAGCCAGAGGGACAGGGGAGGGCATGAGCAGTTCTTC.

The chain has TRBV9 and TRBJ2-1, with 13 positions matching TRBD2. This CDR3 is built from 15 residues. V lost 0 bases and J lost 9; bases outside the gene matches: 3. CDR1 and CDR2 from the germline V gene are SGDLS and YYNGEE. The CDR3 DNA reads TGTGCCAGCAGCGTAGGGACTAGCGGGGGCAGTGAGCAGTTCTTC. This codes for CASSVGTSGGSEQFF.

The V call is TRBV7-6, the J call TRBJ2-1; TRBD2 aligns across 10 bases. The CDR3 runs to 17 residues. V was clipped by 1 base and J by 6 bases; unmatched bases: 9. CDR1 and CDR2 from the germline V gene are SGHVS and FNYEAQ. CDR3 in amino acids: CASSLDSGGLGFNEQFF. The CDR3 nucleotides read TGTGCCAGCAGCTTAGATAGCGGGGGGCTTGGTTTCAATGAGCAGTTCTTC.